This T cell receptor (beta chain) was recorded in a study of regulatory T cells in long-lasting Graves disease. Study results and limitations: Persistent disease was characterized by preferential usage of TRBV28, TRBJ1-2 and TRBJ2-5. TCR diversity was lower in persistent Graves' patients (versus newly diagnosed ones).

There are 12 residues in the CDR3. CDR1 LNHNV and CDR2 YYDKDF come from the germline V gene (reference sequence). V dropped 0 bases and J dropped 5 bases, with 5 bases sitting between them. For this clonotype: Its antigen is unknown.

Documented time point: newly diagnosed GD, antithyroid drugs for less than 3 months. PBMCs were the source of the RNA used for TCR sequencing. In building TCR beta libraries, iRepertoire HTBI primers were used together with Arm-PCR of CDR3 regions. TCRdb used MiXCR to reprocess the multiplex PCR reads, holding one entry per CDR3 protein. The sample records 550,000 or so distinct CDR3 sequences, 12% being singletons. The same specimen was also included in a second study, on T cells in Graves' hyperthyroidism and ophthalmopathy. Per that paper: The HTBI primer set served for first-round RT-PCR of the TCR CDR3.

The sequences come from peripheral blood mononuclear cells (PBMCs), collected at new diagnosis, from a patient treated with antithyroid drugs. The rearrangement uses TRBV15 and TRBJ2-7; D remains unclear. The TCR sequence derives from a woman younger than 45 with Graves disease. The CDR3 spells CATSRDSHEQYF. CDR3 nucleotide sequence: TGTGCCACCAGCAGAGATAGCCACGAGCAGTACTTC. The full variable domain, with the rest looked up from reference TRBV15 and TRBJ2-7, is DAMVIQNPRYQVTQFGKPVTLSCSQTLNHNVMYWYQQKSSQAPKLLFHYYDKDFNNEADTPDNFQSRRPNTSFCFLDIRSPGLGDTAMYLCATSRDSHEQYFGPGTRLTVT.